The next 9 T cell receptor beta chains were all read from a single sample in a study of CD8 T cells in ankylosing spondylitis. Study-level findings and limits: Seven or eight highly homologous variants formed a TCR beta motif that appeared characteristic of ankylosing spondylitis blood.

No antigen has been assigned to these receptors. One entry per CDR3 protein, called by TCRdb with MiXCR from the 5' RACE reads. This table has roughly 440,000 distinct CDR3 sequences, 17% appearing once. Sequencing was done on a sample of blood, either unsorted or a sorted T cell fraction (not recorded which). The receptors come from a male donor with ankylosing spondylitis.

This clonotype came up a few times. V and J are TRBV6-1 and TRBJ2-5; D remains unclear. The ends were cut back, 5 bases at V and 0 bases at J, with 7 bases in the middle. This CDR3 has 13 residues. The germline gives CDR1 MNHNS, CDR2 SASEGT. In nucleotides, the CDR3 is TGTGCCAGCAGTCCTACCAACCAAGAGACCCAGTACTTC. It is translated as CASSPTNQETQYF.

The chain links TRBV5-1 to TRBJ1-3, with D tentatively TRBD1 (6 bases). Trimming removed 3 bases from V and 4 bases from J, with 14 bases in between. The germline gives CDR1 SGHRS, CDR2 YFSETQ. The CDR3 contains 15 residues. The CDR3 DNA sequence: TGCGCCAGCAGCTCCTCAGGGGCGGACGGAAACACCATATATTTT. This sequence encodes CASSSSGADGNTIYF. Using reference TRBV5-1 and TRBJ1-3 for the parts outside the CDR3, the full variable domain is KAGVTQTPRYLIKTRGQQVTLSCSPISGHRSVSWYQQTPGQGLQFLFEYFSETQRNKGNFPGRFSGRQFSNSRSEMNVSTLELGDSALYLCASSSSGADGNTIYFGEGSWLTVV.

The chain joins TRBV20-1 to TRBJ1-2, with 8 bases that match TRBD1. Unmatched junction bases numbered 4, after V lost 8 bases and J lost 2 bases. The CDR3 sequence is 12 residues long. The germline gives CDR1 DFQATT, CDR2 SNEGSKA (reference sequence). CDR3 protein: CSTGTGNYGYTF. The CDR3 DNA reads as TGCAGTACCGGGACAGGCAACTATGGCTACACCTTC.

This clonotype was observed many times. The chain joins TRBV20-1 to TRBJ2-1; tentatively, D is TRBD2 (6 bases). CDR3 size: 15 residues. The germline CDR1 and CDR2 sequences are DFQATT and SNEGSKA (reference sequence). Trimming removed 5 bases at V and 0 bases at J, with 14 bases between. CDR3: CSAFNGGSSYNEQFF. The CDR3 DNA reads TGCAGTGCTTTTAATGGAGGGAGCTCCTACAATGAGCAGTTCTTC.

The J gene is TRBJ2-2, the V gene TRBV20-1; possible D gene TRBD1, 6 bases. This CDR3 contains 16 residues. From germline, CDR1 is DFQATT and CDR2 SNEGSKA (reference sequence). Trimming stripped 0 bases from V and 4 bases from J, with 15 bases between. The CDR3 DNA reads TGCAGTGCTAGAGAAGTTACAGGGAGCAGCACCGGGGAGCTGTTTTTT. Amino acid sequence: CSAREVTGSSTGELFF.

J is TRBJ2-2 and V is TRBV18; D is uncertain. The CDR3 loop spans 13 amino acids. Germline assignment: CDR1 KGHSH and CDR2 LQKENI. Trimming took 3 bases from V and 8 from J, leaving 10 bases between them. The CDR3 nucleotides are TGTGCCAGCTCACCGAGCGCCGGGGGGGAGCTGTTTTTT. Translating gives CASSPSAGGELFF.

This chain joins TRBV13 and TRBJ2-1; TRBD2 agrees at 11 bases. Germline assignment: CDR1 PRHDT and CDR2 FYEKMQ (reference sequence). V was clipped by 5 bases and J by 6 bases; unmatched bases: 6. CDR3 length: 15 amino acids. CDR3 sequence reads: CASSARLAGSNEQFF. CDR3 DNA: TGTGCCAGCAGCGCCCGACTAGCGGGAAGCAATGAGCAGTTCTTC.

The rearrangement uses TRBV20-1 and TRBJ1-1, with 7 bases matching TRBD1. Germline V lookup: CDR1 DFQATT, CDR2 SNEGSKA (reference sequence). The V gene end was trimmed by 1 base and the J gene end by 3 bases; junction bases not matched to a gene: 5. This CDR3 contains 14 residues. This CDR3 is CSARGGRGYTEAFF. The DNA for the CDR3 is TGCAGTGCTAGAGGAGGCAGGGGGTACACTGAAGCTTTCTTT.

This clonotype was detected a few times. The V and J genes are TRBV7-9 and TRBJ2-7; the D gene is possibly TRBD1 (5 bases). V was shortened by 8 bases and J by 7 bases, with 27 bases between the two germline ends. Germline CDR1 reads SEHNR; CDR2 reads FQNEAQ (reference sequence). The CDR3 is 16 amino acids. The CDR3 loop reads CASEKGQSNVLYEQYF. The CDR3 DNA reads as TGTGCCAGCGAGAAGGGGCAGTCAAACGTCTTGTATGAGCAGTACTTC.